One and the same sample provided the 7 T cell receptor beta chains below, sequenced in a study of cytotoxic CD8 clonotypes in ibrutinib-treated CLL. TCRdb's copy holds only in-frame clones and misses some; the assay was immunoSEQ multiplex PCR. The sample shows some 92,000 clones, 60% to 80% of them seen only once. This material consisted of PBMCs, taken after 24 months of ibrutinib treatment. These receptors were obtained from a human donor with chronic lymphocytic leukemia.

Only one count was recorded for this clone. The CDR3 sequence: CASSAQPDNSNYGYTF. CDR3 coding DNA: TGCGCCAGCAGTGCCCAGCCGGACAACTCGAACTATGGCTACACCTTC. The rearrangement links TRBV10-2 to TRBJ1-2, with D perhaps TRBD1 (5 bases). Trimming took 4 bases from V and 2 from J, leaving 17 bases between them. The V gene's germline CDR1 is WSHSY and CDR2 SAAADI. CDR3 size: 16 residues.

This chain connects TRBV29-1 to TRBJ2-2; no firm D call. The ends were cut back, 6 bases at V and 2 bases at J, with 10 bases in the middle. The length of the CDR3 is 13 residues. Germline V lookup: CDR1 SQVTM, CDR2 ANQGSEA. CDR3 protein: CSVDQINTGELFF. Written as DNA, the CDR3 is TGCAGCGTGGACCAAATAAACACCGGGGAGCTGTTTTTT.

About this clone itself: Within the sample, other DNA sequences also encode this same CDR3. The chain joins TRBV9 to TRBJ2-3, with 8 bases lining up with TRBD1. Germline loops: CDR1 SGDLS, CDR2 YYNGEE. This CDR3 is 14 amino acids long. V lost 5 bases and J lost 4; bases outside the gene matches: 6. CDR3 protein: CASSRGQGPDTQYF. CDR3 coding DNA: TGTGCCAGCAGTCGAGGACAGGGACCAGATACGCAGTATTTT. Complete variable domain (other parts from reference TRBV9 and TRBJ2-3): DSGVTQTPKHLITATGQRVTLRCSPRSGDLSVYWYQQSLDQGLQFLIQYYNGEERAKGNILERFSAQQFPDLHSELNLSSLELGDSALYFCASSRGQGPDTQYFGPGTRLTVL.

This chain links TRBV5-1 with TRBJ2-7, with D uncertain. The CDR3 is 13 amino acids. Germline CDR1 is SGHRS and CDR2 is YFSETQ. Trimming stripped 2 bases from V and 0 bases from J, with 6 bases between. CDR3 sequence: CASSFLTSYEQYF. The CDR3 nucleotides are TGCGCCAGCAGCTTCCTGACCTCCTACGAGCAGTACTTC. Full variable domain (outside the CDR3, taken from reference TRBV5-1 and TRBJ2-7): KAGVTQTPRYLIKTRGQQVTLSCSPISGHRSVSWYQQTPGQGLQFLFEYFSETQRNKGNFPGRFSGRQFSNSRSEMNVSTLELGDSALYLCASSFLTSYEQYFGPGTRLTVT.

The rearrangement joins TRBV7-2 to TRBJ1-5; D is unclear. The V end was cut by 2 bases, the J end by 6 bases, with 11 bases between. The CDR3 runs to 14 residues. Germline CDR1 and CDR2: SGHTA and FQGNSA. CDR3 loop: CASSLKGFGQPQHF. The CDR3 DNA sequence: TGTGCCAGCAGCTTAAAAGGGTTCGGTCAGCCCCAGCATTTT.

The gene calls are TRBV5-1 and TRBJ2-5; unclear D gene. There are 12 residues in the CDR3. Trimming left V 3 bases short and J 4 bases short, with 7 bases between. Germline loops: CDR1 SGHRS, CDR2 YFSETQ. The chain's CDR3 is CASSSSLETQYF. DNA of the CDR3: TGCGCCAGCAGCTCCTCCTTAGAGACCCAGTACTTC.

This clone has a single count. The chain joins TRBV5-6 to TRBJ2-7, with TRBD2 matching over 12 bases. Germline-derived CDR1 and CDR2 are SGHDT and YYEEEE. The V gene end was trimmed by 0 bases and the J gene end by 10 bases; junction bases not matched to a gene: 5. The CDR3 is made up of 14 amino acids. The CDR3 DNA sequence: TGTGCCAGCAGCTTGGAACTAGCGGGAGGAGAACAGTACTTC. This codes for CASSLELAGGEQYF.